The 3 T cell receptor beta chains reported below all come from one sample, sequenced in a study of T cell repertoires and Cas9 in healthy adults. The table came from immunoSEQ multiplex PCR; TCRdb's copy has only in-frame clones and leaves some out. The sample lists approximately 23,000 clones; roughly nine tenths were seen once. Sequencing input: CD4+ effector T cells (CD127+, CD25-, CD137-, CD154-) from PBMCs; culture status not recorded. The receptors originated from a human donor in good health.

This clone was seen only once. This chain uses TRBV4-1 with TRBJ2-3; 9 nucleotides align to TRBD2. This CDR3 contains 17 residues. Looked up from germline, CDR1 is MGHRA and CDR2 is YSYEKL. With V trimmed by 7 bases and J by 4 bases, 15 bases remained unmatched. Here the CDR3 reads CASTLSGASGMADTQYF. The CDR3 nucleotides read TGCGCCAGCACCCTAAGTGGGGCTAGCGGGATGGCAGATACGCAGTATTTT.

The CDR3 DNA sequence: TGTGCCACCAGCAAAGCTTATGAGACCCAGTACTTC. Its translation is CATSKAYETQYF. The chain has TRBV15 and TRBJ2-5; D is unclear. The germline CDR1 and CDR2 sequences are LNHNV and YYDKDF (reference sequence). The CDR3 is 12 residues long. With 4 bases removed from V and 5 bases from J, the gap between germline ends came to 8 bases.

The genes are TRBV4-1 and TRBJ2-2; possible D gene TRBD2, 6 bases. Germline assignment: CDR1 MGHRA and CDR2 YSYEKL. The length of the CDR3 is 14 residues. The ends were cut back, 3 bases at V and 6 bases at J, with 11 bases in the middle. The CDR3 DNA reads TGCGCCAGCAGCCAGTACGGGAGCGCCGGGGAGCTGTTTTTT. It yields the protein CASSQYGSAGELFF.